The rows below give T cell receptor beta chains drawn from one sample of a study of CD8 T cells in Susac syndrome. TCRdb recomputed calls from the immunoSEQ multiplex PCR reads with MiXCR, one row per CDR3 protein. The sample yields about 110,000 distinct CDR3 sequences, about 95% seen once. The sample was CD4+ T cells from PBMCs. The receptors originated from a human donor in good health. The CDR3 runs from the conserved cysteine through the conserved F or W. Fields, in order: V gene, J gene, D gene, clone size, CDR3 DNA, CDR3 protein. A D gene is named only where the DNA matches it firmly. Clone size is not always given. Where it is, it says once, few, many or a class for expanded clones.

V gene: TRBV7-9; J gene: TRBJ1-2; D gene: .; clone size: .; CDR3 DNA: TGTGCCAGCAGCTTAGGTGACAAACGAAACTATGGCTACACCTTC; CDR3 protein: CASSLGDKRNYGYTF
V gene: TRBV10-3; J gene: TRBJ2-1; D gene: TRBD2; clone size: .; CDR3 DNA: TGTGCCATCAGCGCGCTCGGGACTAGCGGGAGTGATGAGCAGTTCTTC; CDR3 protein: CAISALGTSGSDEQFF
V gene: TRBV30; J gene: TRBJ2-7; D gene: .; clone size: .; CDR3 DNA: TGTGCCTGGAGTTCCGGGTCTTACGAGCAGTACTTC; CDR3 protein: CAWSSGSYEQYF
V gene: TRBV12-3/TRBV12-4; J gene: TRBJ2-1; D gene: .; clone size: once; CDR3 DNA: TGTGCCAGCAGCTCCGGGCTTGAGCAGTTCTTC; CDR3 protein: CASSSGLEQFF
V gene: TRBV3-1; J gene: TRBJ2-7; D gene: .; clone size: .; CDR3 DNA: TGTGCCAGCAGCCAAGTCCCTCTTTCAGACGAGCAGTACTTC; CDR3 protein: CASSQVPLSDEQYF
V gene: TRBV5-1; J gene: TRBJ1-1; D gene: .; clone size: .; CDR3 DNA: TGCGCCAGCAGCTCGGGAGGGGCGGACACTGAAGCTTTCTTT; CDR3 protein: CASSSGGADTEAFF
V gene: TRBV7-3; J gene: TRBJ1-1; D gene: .; clone size: .; CDR3 DNA: TGTGCCAGCAGCCCCGGGACGGGCACTGAAGCTTTCTTT; CDR3 protein: CASSPGTGTEAFF
V gene: TRBV20-1; J gene: TRBJ1-3; D gene: TRBD1; clone size: .; CDR3 DNA: TGCAGTGCTTCGGACAGGCGTTCTGGAAACACCATATATTTT; CDR3 protein: CSASDRRSGNTIYF
V gene: TRBV29-1; J gene: TRBJ2-3; D gene: .; clone size: .; CDR3 DNA: TGCAGCGTTGTAGTCCCCCCAGATACGCAGTATTTT; CDR3 protein: CSVVVPPDTQYF
V gene: TRBV30; J gene: TRBJ2-2; D gene: TRBD2; clone size: .; CDR3 DNA: TGTGCCTGGAGGAGCGGGGCGAACACCGGGGAGCTGTTTTTT; CDR3 protein: CAWRSGANTGELFF
V gene: TRBV5-1; J gene: TRBJ2-1; D gene: TRBD1; clone size: .; CDR3 DNA: TGCGCCAGCAGCCCGGGGACAGGGCGAAATGAGCAGTTCTTC; CDR3 protein: CASSPGTGRNEQFF
V gene: TRBV29-1; J gene: TRBJ1-4; D gene: TRBD1; clone size: .; CDR3 DNA: TGCAGCGTTGTATCCCCGTTACAGGGGGCGGGGGAAAAACTGTTTTTT; CDR3 protein: CSVVSPLQGAGEKLFF
V gene: TRBV3-1; J gene: TRBJ2-7; D gene: .; clone size: .; CDR3 DNA: TGTGCCAGCAGCCAAGATGTCGGCCTCTACGAGCAGTACTTC; CDR3 protein: CASSQDVGLYEQYF
V gene: TRBV18; J gene: TRBJ2-3; D gene: .; clone size: .; CDR3 DNA: TGTGCCAGCTCGCCTAACGCAGGGTTCACAGATACGCAGTATTTT; CDR3 protein: CASSPNAGFTDTQYF
V gene: TRBV28; J gene: TRBJ2-7; D gene: .; clone size: .; CDR3 DNA: TGTGCCAGCAGCCCTTTACCCTACGAGCAGTACTTC; CDR3 protein: CASSPLPYEQYF
V gene: TRBV29-1; J gene: TRBJ2-2; D gene: TRBD1; clone size: .; CDR3 DNA: TGCAGCGTTCAAATGCAGGGGGCGAGCACCGGGGAGCTGTTTTTT; CDR3 protein: CSVQMQGASTGELFF
V gene: TRBV9; J gene: TRBJ1-1; D gene: .; clone size: .; CDR3 DNA: TGTGCCAGCAGCGCAGGGACTATGAACACTGAAGCTTTCTTT; CDR3 protein: CASSAGTMNTEAFF
V gene: TRBV20-1; J gene: TRBJ2-1; D gene: TRBD1; clone size: .; CDR3 DNA: TGCAGTGCTAGAGCGGGGACAGGGGGCCGGGAGCAGTTCTTC; CDR3 protein: CSARAGTGGREQFF
V gene: TRBV7-2; J gene: TRBJ2-3; D gene: TRBD2; clone size: .; CDR3 DNA: TGTGCCAGCAGTCCGAGCGATAGCGGGAGGCGGAGCACAGATACGCAGTATTTT; CDR3 protein: CASSPSDSGRRSTDTQYF
V gene: TRBV6-5; J gene: TRBJ2-3; D gene: .; clone size: .; CDR3 DNA: TGTGCCAGTCGACAGTCAAGGGCCACAGATACGCAGTATTTT; CDR3 protein: CASRQSRATDTQYF
V gene: TRBV27; J gene: TRBJ2-7; D gene: .; clone size: .; CDR3 DNA: TGTGCCAGCAGTTTATCGATGGAAGGGCTAGAGCAGTACTTC; CDR3 protein: CASSLSMEGLEQYF
V gene: TRBV9; J gene: TRBJ1-1; D gene: .; clone size: .; CDR3 DNA: TGTGCCAGCAGCCCACCACAGGGATACACTGAAGCTTTCTTT; CDR3 protein: CASSPPQGYTEAFF
V gene: TRBV29-1; J gene: TRBJ2-3; D gene: TRBD2; clone size: .; CDR3 DNA: TGCAGCGTTCTGCCTAGCGGCAACACAGATACGCAGTATTTT; CDR3 protein: CSVLPSGNTDTQYF
V gene: TRBV5-1; J gene: TRBJ2-2; D gene: .; clone size: .; CDR3 DNA: TGCGCCAGCAGCTTGGCCAACGGTAACACCGGGGAGCTGTTTTTT; CDR3 protein: CASSLANGNTGELFF
V gene: TRBV3-1; J gene: TRBJ2-3; D gene: .; clone size: .; CDR3 DNA: TGTGCCAGCAGCCAAGTCGGCGGCTCTAGCACAGATACGCAGTATTTT; CDR3 protein: CASSQVGGSSTDTQYF
V gene: TRBV12-3/TRBV12-4; J gene: TRBJ2-1; D gene: .; clone size: .; CDR3 DNA: TGTGCCAGCAGTCCGGGGGCAAATGAGCAGTTCTTC; CDR3 protein: CASSPGANEQFF
V gene: TRBV2; J gene: TRBJ2-5; D gene: .; clone size: .; CDR3 DNA: TGTGCCACCCCGGGGGATCGGGGGCAAGAGACCCAGTACTTC; CDR3 protein: CATPGDRGQETQYF
V gene: TRBV12-3/TRBV12-4; J gene: TRBJ2-4; D gene: TRBD1; clone size: .; CDR3 DNA: TGTGCCAGCAGTAAGGGACAGGGAAACATTCAGTACTTC; CDR3 protein: CASSKGQGNIQYF
V gene: TRBV29-1; J gene: TRBJ2-3; D gene: TRBD2; clone size: .; CDR3 DNA: TGCAGCGTTAAGCGGGAGTTGGCAGATACGCAGTATTTT; CDR3 protein: CSVKRELADTQYF
V gene: TRBV3-1; J gene: TRBJ2-7; D gene: TRBD1; clone size: .; CDR3 DNA: TGTGCCAGCAGCCAAGATCTAACAGGGGCCTACGAGCAGTACTTC; CDR3 protein: CASSQDLTGAYEQYF
V gene: TRBV14; J gene: TRBJ1-4; D gene: .; clone size: .; CDR3 DNA: TGTGCCAGCAACCGGGGGGCCCCTAATGAAAAACTGTTTTTT; CDR3 protein: CASNRGAPNEKLFF
V gene: TRBV6-2/TRBV6-3; J gene: TRBJ2-5; D gene: TRBD2; clone size: .; CDR3 DNA: TGTGCCAGCAGGCCCACTAGCGGGAAATACACCCAGTACTTC; CDR3 protein: CASRPTSGKYTQYF
V gene: TRBV15; J gene: TRBJ2-3; D gene: TRBD2; clone size: .; CDR3 DNA: TGTGCCACCAGCAGTCGGACTAGCGGGAGGGGCCCAGATACGCAGTATTTT; CDR3 protein: CATSSRTSGRGPDTQYF
V gene: TRBV6-2/TRBV6-3; J gene: TRBJ1-1; D gene: .; clone size: .; CDR3 DNA: TGTGCCAGCAGTTGGTCTATGAACACTGAAGCTTTCTTT; CDR3 protein: CASSWSMNTEAFF
V gene: TRBV24-1; J gene: TRBJ2-5; D gene: .; clone size: .; CDR3 DNA: TGTGCCACCAGTGAAACGGGCCCCCAAGAGACCCAGTACTTC; CDR3 protein: CATSETGPQETQYF
V gene: TRBV19; J gene: TRBJ2-7; D gene: .; clone size: .; CDR3 DNA: TGTGCCAGTAGTATAGAGCGGACCCGCAAAGCCTACGAGCAGTACTTC; CDR3 protein: CASSIERTRKAYEQYF
V gene: TRBV12-3/TRBV12-4; J gene: TRBJ2-7; D gene: .; clone size: .; CDR3 DNA: TGTGCCAGCAGCTGGCTGGGGAACTCCTACGAGCAGTACTTC; CDR3 protein: CASSWLGNSYEQYF
V gene: TRBV12-3/TRBV12-4; J gene: TRBJ2-3; D gene: .; clone size: .; CDR3 DNA: TGTGCCAGCAGTTGGGCAGCGACAGATACGCAGTATTTT; CDR3 protein: CASSWAATDTQYF
V gene: TRBV5-1; J gene: TRBJ2-5; D gene: TRBD2; clone size: .; CDR3 DNA: TGCGCCAGCAGCTTAATTAGCGGGAGGCCTGGAGAGACCCAGTACTTC; CDR3 protein: CASSLISGRPGETQYF
V gene: TRBV5-4; J gene: TRBJ2-3; D gene: .; clone size: .; CDR3 DNA: TGTGCCAGCAGCTTGGGCGGCAACGGCAGGGATACGCAGTATTTT; CDR3 protein: CASSLGGNGRDTQYF
V gene: TRBV7-2; J gene: TRBJ2-1; D gene: .; clone size: .; CDR3 DNA: TGTGCCAGCAGCCCTCGATACAATGAGCAGTTCTTC; CDR3 protein: CASSPRYNEQFF
V gene: TRBV29-1; J gene: TRBJ1-1; D gene: .; clone size: .; CDR3 DNA: TGCAGCGTTGTCAAAATGAACACTGAAGCTTTCTTT; CDR3 protein: CSVVKMNTEAFF
V gene: TRBV11-2; J gene: TRBJ2-5; D gene: TRBD2; clone size: .; CDR3 DNA: TGTGCCAGCAGCTCTAGCGGGAGTAGGGGAGAGACCCAGTACTTC; CDR3 protein: CASSSSGSRGETQYF
V gene: TRBV3-1; J gene: TRBJ1-6; D gene: .; clone size: .; CDR3 DNA: TGTGCCAGCAGCCAAGCCGACTGGGGGGTTTCGCCCCTCCACTTT; CDR3 protein: CASSQADWGVSPLHF
V gene: TRBV29-1; J gene: TRBJ2-3; D gene: .; clone size: .; CDR3 DNA: TGCAGCGTTCTCCAGGGCGCAGATACGCAGTATTTT; CDR3 protein: CSVLQGADTQYF
V gene: TRBV5-1; J gene: TRBJ2-7; D gene: TRBD1; clone size: .; CDR3 DNA: TGCGCCAGCAGCCGGACGACAGGGTCGAGCTCCTACGAGCAGTACTTC; CDR3 protein: CASSRTTGSSSYEQYF
V gene: TRBV4-2; J gene: TRBJ2-5; D gene: TRBD1; clone size: .; CDR3 DNA: TGTGCCAGCAGCCAAGAGGTGGGACAGGGTCAAGAGACCCAGTACTTC; CDR3 protein: CASSQEVGQGQETQYF
V gene: TRBV18; J gene: TRBJ2-1; D gene: .; clone size: .; CDR3 DNA: TGTGCCAGCTCACCACCCAGCGGGTACTACAATGAGCAGTTCTTC; CDR3 protein: CASSPPSGYYNEQFF
V gene: TRBV20-1; J gene: TRBJ2-2; D gene: .; clone size: .; CDR3 DNA: TGCAGTGCTCCCCTGACGTCTGGGACCGGGGAGCTGTTTTTT; CDR3 protein: CSAPLTSGTGELFF
V gene: TRBV3-1; J gene: TRBJ2-5; D gene: .; clone size: .; CDR3 DNA: TGTGCCAGCAGCTTCCGCGGGACAGTTTCCCAAGAGACCCAGTACTTC; CDR3 protein: CASSFRGTVSQETQYF
V gene: TRBV12-3/TRBV12-4; J gene: TRBJ2-1; D gene: TRBD2; clone size: .; CDR3 DNA: TGTGCCAGCAGTTCCCATAGTAGCGGGAGGATCTACAATGAGCAGTTCTTC; CDR3 protein: CASSSHSSGRIYNEQFF
V gene: TRBV30; J gene: TRBJ2-5; D gene: TRBD2; clone size: once; CDR3 DNA: TGTGCCTGGAGTGTGCAAACTAGCGGGGGGTCTTCCCAGTACTTC; CDR3 protein: CAWSVQTSGGSSQYF
V gene: TRBV28; J gene: TRBJ1-5; D gene: .; clone size: .; CDR3 DNA: TGTGCCAGCAGTCTTTTCGGATTCAATCAACAGCCCCAGCATTTT; CDR3 protein: CASSLFGFNQQPQHF